This T cell receptor (beta chain) was found in a study of identical twins. Findings of the study overall: Excess sharing between twins was weaker in beta out-of-frame sequences. Conclusions rested on cross-sectional statistics rather than following the same donors. Twin pairs' shared out-of-frame alpha sequences were enriched in low generation probability.

CDR3 length equals 14 residues. Trimming took off 2 bases at V and 2 bases at J, with 8 bases between the two ends. CDR1 and CDR2 from the germline V gene are ENHRY and SYGVKD. This clonotype was recorded at least ten times. Its antigen is not identified. A universal primer site was added by template switching, and unique molecular identifiers were carried by the cDNA. TCRdb called the 5' RACE reads again in MiXCR, with one record for every CDR3 protein. The sample yields approximately 620,000 distinct CDR3 sequences, 8.6% seen once. These data also formed part of another study, on yellow fever vaccine responses in identical twins.

The sequence came from a woman younger than 35 in good health. Sequencing was carried out using PBMCs. The J gene is TRBJ2-3, the V gene TRBV10-3, with D unresolved. The DNA of the CDR3 is TGTGCCATCAGTGAGCTGCGCTTCACAGATACGCAGTATTTT. Protein product: CAISELRFTDTQYF.